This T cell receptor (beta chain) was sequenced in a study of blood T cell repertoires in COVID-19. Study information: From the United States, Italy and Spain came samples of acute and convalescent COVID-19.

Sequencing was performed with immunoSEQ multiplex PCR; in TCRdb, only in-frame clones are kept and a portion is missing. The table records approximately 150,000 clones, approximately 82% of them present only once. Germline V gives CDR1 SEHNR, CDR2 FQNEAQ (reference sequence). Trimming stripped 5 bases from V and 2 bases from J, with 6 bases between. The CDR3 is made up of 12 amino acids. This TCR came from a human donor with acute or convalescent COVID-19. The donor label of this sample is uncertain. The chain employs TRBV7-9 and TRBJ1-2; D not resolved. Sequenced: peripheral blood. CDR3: CASSLPNYGYTF. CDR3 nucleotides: TGTGCCAGCAGCCTACCAAACTATGGCTACACCTTC.